This T cell receptor (beta chain) was recorded in a study of cytomegalovirus exposure and HLA in healthy donors. PCR amplification relied on 60 Vbeta primers (plus 13 Jbeta primers). Method: immunoSEQ multiplex PCR; TCRdb's copy keeps in-frame clones and lacks some. The repertoire holds about 180,000 clones, with 77% as singletons. Sequenced input: PBMCs. The TCR comes from a woman aged 25 to 39 in good health and CMV-seropositive.

In DNA, the CDR3 is TGTGCCAGCAGTTTAAGTTCGGTTGTCACCATATATTTT. It encodes CASSLSSVVTIYF. The chain is built from TRBV27 and TRBJ1-3; no firm D call. The CDR3 contains 13 residues. The germline CDR1 and CDR2 sequences are MNHEY and SMNVEV (reference sequence). The V end was cut by 2 bases, the J end by 9 bases, with 11 bases between.